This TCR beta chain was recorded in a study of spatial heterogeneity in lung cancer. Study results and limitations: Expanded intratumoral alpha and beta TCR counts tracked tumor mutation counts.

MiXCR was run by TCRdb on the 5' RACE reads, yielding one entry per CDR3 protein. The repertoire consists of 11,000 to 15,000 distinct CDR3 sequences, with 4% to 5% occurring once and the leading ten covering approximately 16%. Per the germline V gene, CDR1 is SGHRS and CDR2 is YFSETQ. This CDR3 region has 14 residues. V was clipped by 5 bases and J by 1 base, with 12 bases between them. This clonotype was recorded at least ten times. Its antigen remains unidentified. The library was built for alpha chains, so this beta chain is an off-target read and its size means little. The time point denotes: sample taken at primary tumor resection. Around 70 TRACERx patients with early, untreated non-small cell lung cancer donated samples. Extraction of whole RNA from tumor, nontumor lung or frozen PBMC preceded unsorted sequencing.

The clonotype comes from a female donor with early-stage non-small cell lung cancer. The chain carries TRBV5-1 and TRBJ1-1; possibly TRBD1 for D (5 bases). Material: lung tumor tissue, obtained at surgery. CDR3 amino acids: CASREGASNTEAFF. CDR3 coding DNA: TGCGCCAGCAGAGAAGGGGCTTCGAACACTGAAGCTTTCTTT.